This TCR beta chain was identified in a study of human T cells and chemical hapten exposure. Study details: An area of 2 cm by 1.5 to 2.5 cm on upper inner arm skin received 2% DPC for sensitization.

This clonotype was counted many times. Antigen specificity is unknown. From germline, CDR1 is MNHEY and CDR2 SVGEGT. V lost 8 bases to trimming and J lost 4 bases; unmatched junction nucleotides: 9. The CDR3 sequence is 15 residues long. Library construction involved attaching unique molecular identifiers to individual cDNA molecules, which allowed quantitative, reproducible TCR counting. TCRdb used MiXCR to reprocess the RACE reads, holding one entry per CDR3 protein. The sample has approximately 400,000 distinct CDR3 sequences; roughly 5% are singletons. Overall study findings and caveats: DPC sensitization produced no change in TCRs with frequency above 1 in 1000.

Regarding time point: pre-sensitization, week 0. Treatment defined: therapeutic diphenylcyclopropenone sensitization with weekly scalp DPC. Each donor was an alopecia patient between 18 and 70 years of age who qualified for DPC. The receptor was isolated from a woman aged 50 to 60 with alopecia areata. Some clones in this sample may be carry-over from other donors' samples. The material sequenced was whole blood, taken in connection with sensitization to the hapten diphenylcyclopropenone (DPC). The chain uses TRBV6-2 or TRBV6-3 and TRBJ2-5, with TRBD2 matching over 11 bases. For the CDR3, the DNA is TGTGCCAGCGACACTAGCGGGAGAAGGCCAGAGACCCAGTACTTC. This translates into CASDTSGRRPETQYF.